Detailed here is one T cell receptor beta chain. Its antigen is undetermined. The data belong to a study of T cell repertoires in cytomegalovirus infection. Background on the study: Signatures in public TCR beta sequences pointed to both CMV infection and matching HLA type. Study-wide results and limits: Dominating the ex vivo response were TCR beta clonotypes that were CMV-specific and HLA-C-restricted. Individuals carrying CMV plus the relevant HLA were identified by cumulative frequency of public TCR beta families.

From the reads, TCRdb called clonotypes with MiXCR, one entry per CDR3 protein. The table lists nearly 650,000 distinct CDR3 sequences, 20% to 25% of them singletons, with approximately 8% in the top ten. V was pared by 4 bases and J by 0 bases, with 19 bases between. Per germline, CDR1 SEHNR and CDR2 FQNEAQ (reference sequence). This CDR3 is 18 amino acids long. This TCR was sampled from a human donor in good health (CMV status not recorded). Some clones in this sample may be carry-over from other donors' samples. The sequenced sample was CD8+ T cells from PBMCs. This chain connects TRBV7-9 to TRBJ2-1; perhaps D is TRBD1 or TRBD2 (5 bases each). CDR3 DNA sequence: TGTGCCAGCAGCTCGTCCGGGGCTCGGGCAAGCTCCTACAATGAGCAGTTCTTC. Translated: CASSSSGARASSYNEQFF.